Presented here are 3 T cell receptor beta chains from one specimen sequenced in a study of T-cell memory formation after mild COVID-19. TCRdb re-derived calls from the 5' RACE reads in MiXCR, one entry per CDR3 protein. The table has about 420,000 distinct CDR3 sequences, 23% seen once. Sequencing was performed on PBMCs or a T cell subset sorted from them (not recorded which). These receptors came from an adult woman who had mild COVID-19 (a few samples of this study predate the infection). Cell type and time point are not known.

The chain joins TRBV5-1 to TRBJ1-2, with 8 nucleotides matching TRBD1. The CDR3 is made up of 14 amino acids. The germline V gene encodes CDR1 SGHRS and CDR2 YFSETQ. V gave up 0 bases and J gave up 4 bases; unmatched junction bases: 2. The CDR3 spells CASSLGGQVYGYTF. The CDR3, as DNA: TGCGCCAGCAGCTTGGGGGGACAGGTCTATGGCTACACCTTC. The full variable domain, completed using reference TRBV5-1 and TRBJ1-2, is KAGVTQTPRYLIKTRGQQVTLSCSPISGHRSVSWYQQTPGQGLQFLFEYFSETQRNKGNFPGRFSGRQFSNSRSEMNVSTLELGDSALYLCASSLGGQVYGYTFGSGTRLTVV.

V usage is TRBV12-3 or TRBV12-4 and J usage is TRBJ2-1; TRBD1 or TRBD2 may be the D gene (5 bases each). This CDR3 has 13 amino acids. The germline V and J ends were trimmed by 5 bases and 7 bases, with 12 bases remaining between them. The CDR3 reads CASSRSRENEQFF. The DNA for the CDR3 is TGTGCCAGCAGTAGAAGCAGGGAGAATGAGCAGTTCTTC.

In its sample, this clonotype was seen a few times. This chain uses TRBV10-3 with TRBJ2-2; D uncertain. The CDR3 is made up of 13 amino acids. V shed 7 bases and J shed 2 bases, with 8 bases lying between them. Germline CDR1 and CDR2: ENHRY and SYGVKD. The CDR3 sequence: CAITNTNTGELFF. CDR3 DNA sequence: TGTGCCATCACGAACACCAACACCGGGGAGCTGTTTTTT.